The rows below give T cell receptor beta chains drawn from one sample of a study of low-dose radiotherapy and immunotherapy resistance in tumors. TCRdb itself ran the reads through MiXCR, one entry per CDR3 protein. The sample shows 54,000 or so distinct CDR3 sequences, almost 25% of them seen only once. This sample comprised PBMCs, obtained before treatment. The receptor set was obtained from a male donor with prostate cancer. CDR3s include the opening cysteine and the closing phenylalanine or tryptophan. A D gene is named only where the DNA matches it firmly. Some rows mark clone size as missing; the rest say once, few, many or name a class of expanded clone.

TRBV29-1	TRBJ2-7	.	.	CSVVQLGSYEQYF	TGCAGCGTTGTTCAGCTGGGGTCCTACGAGCAGTACTTC
TRBV6-6	TRBJ2-7	many	.	CASTLTSQGGHEQYF	TGTGCCAGCACCCTCACCTCACAGGGAGGGCACGAGCAGTACTTC
TRBV12-3/TRBV12-4	TRBJ2-1	.	TRBD1	CASSQPQGSYNEQFF	TGTGCCAGCAGTCAACCACAGGGGTCCTACAATGAGCAGTTCTTC
TRBV20-1	TRBJ1-2	many	.	CSARVQGRDGYTF	TGCAGTGCTAGAGTACAGGGCCGTGATGGCTACACCTTC
TRBV12-3/TRBV12-4	TRBJ2-1	many	.	CASSYKPLKGGDEQFF	TGTGCCAGCAGTTACAAACCCCTCAAGGGTGGCGATGAGCAGTTCTTC
TRBV7-2	TRBJ2-6	many	.	CASSPAGRGGSGANVLTF	TGTGCCAGCAGCCCCGCCGGCCGGGGAGGATCTGGGGCCAACGTCCTGACTTTC
TRBV7-6	TRBJ2-1	many	TRBD2	CASSSGLDVVNEQFF	TGTGCCAGCAGCTCGGGACTAGACGTGGTTAATGAGCAGTTCTTC
TRBV29-1	TRBJ2-5	many	TRBD1	CSVEGWVWGQGLSQETQYF	TGCAGCGTTGAGGGCTGGGTATGGGGACAGGGACTCAGCCAAGAGACCCAGTACTTC
TRBV10-2	TRBJ2-5	many	TRBD2	CASSGAGGQETQYF	TGCGCCAGCAGTGGAGCGGGGGGCCAGGAGACCCAGTACTTC
TRBV5-1	TRBJ2-5	many	.	CASSLGLARETQYF	TGCGCCAGCAGCTTGGGTCTAGCGAGAGAGACCCAGTACTTC
TRBV2	TRBJ1-1	.	TRBD1	CASSGQGIGTEAFF	TGTGCCAGCAGTGGACAGGGTATTGGCACTGAAGCTTTCTTT
TRBV20-1	TRBJ1-2	.	.	CSARRQGEGGYTF	TGCAGTGCTAGACGCCAGGGTGAGGGCGGCTACACCTTC
TRBV19	TRBJ1-1	many	.	CASRTDLSNTEAFF	TGTGCCAGTAGGACCGATTTAAGTAACACTGAAGCTTTCTTT
TRBV15	TRBJ2-4	.	.	CATSRGDGAKNILYF	TGTGCCACCAGCAGGGGCGACGGAGCCAAAAACATTCTGTACTTC
TRBV28	TRBJ1-2	.	TRBD1	CASSPWDRIRTHGYTF	TGTGCCAGCAGTCCATGGGACAGGATAAGGACTCACGGCTACACCTTC
TRBV27	TRBJ2-1	many	.	CASSFNFRDAVRGEQFF	TGTGCCAGCAGTTTCAACTTCCGGGACGCCGTCCGCGGTGAGCAGTTCTTC
TRBV5-4	TRBJ2-7	many	.	CASSLPGQTYEQYF	TGTGCCAGCAGCTTGCCCGGACAGACCTACGAGCAGTACTTC
TRBV5-1	TRBJ2-1	many	TRBD2	CASTPNGGGRGNNEQFF	TGCGCCAGCACCCCTAACGGGGGGGGCCGGGGAAACAATGAGCAGTTCTTC
TRBV28	TRBJ2-3	many	.	CASSRDDDTQYF	TGTGCCAGCAGCCGTGATGATGATACGCAGTATTTT
TRBV6-1	TRBJ2-7	few	TRBD1	CASSYTGTGNEQYF	TGTGCCAGCAGTTACACCGGGACAGGGAACGAGCAGTACTTC
TRBV12-3/TRBV12-4	TRBJ2-4	.	TRBD1	CASSQDRVIEINIQYF	TGTGCCAGCAGTCAGGACAGGGTCATTGAGATAAACATTCAGTACTTC
TRBV5-1	TRBJ2-2	many	.	CASSSQRVNTGELFF	TGCGCCAGCAGCTCTCAGCGGGTAAACACCGGGGAGCTGTTTTTT
TRBV29-1	TRBJ1-2	many	.	CSATQSGRYYGYTF	TGCAGCGCCACTCAATCCGGACGGTACTATGGCTACACCTTC
TRBV10-3	TRBJ2-3	many	.	CAISESSDTQYF	TGTGCCATCAGTGAGTCTTCGGATACGCAGTATTTT
TRBV5-1	TRBJ2-1	.	TRBD2	CASSQGRGGRAGDEQFF	TGCGCCAGCAGCCAGGGCCGTGGCGGGAGGGCCGGGGATGAGCAGTTCTTC
TRBV7-2	TRBJ2-7	many	TRBD1	CASSPSGTGGYEQYF	TGTGCCAGCAGCCCATCAGGGACAGGGGGCTACGAGCAGTACTTC
TRBV5-1	TRBJ2-1	.	.	CASSPSGGESYNEQFF	TGCGCCAGCAGCCCCTCGGGGGGCGAGTCCTACAATGAGCAGTTCTTC
TRBV11-2	TRBJ1-6	.	.	CASSLGTENSPLHF	TGTGCCAGCAGCCTCGGGACTGAGAATTCACCCCTCCACTTT
TRBV12-3/TRBV12-4	TRBJ1-1	many	.	CASSLDGRHTEAFF	TGTGCCAGCAGTTTAGATGGCAGGCACACTGAAGCTTTCTTT
TRBV18	TRBJ1-2	many	.	CASSPLQGTYTF	TGTGCCAGCTCACCACTCCAGGGGACCTACACCTTC
TRBV30	TRBJ2-2	.	.	CACLRQGFTGELFF	TGTGCCTGCCTACGGCAAGGTTTTACCGGGGAGCTGTTTTTT
TRBV3-1	TRBJ2-1	many	.	CASSQKGVNEQFF	TGTGCCAGCAGCCAAAAGGGGGTCAATGAGCAGTTCTTC
TRBV9	TRBJ1-2	.	.	CASSVVGTGGYTF	TGTGCCAGCAGCGTAGTGGGGACGGGTGGCTACACCTTC
TRBV18	TRBJ2-6	many	TRBD1	CASSPTGAGANVLTF	TGTGCCAGCTCACCCACAGGGGCTGGGGCCAACGTCCTGACTTTC
TRBV28	TRBJ2-1	.	TRBD2	CASSVAGTSGSYNEQFF	TGTGCCAGCAGTGTAGCCGGGACTAGCGGGAGTTACAATGAGCAGTTCTTC
TRBV6-2/TRBV6-3	TRBJ2-3	many	.	CASSDPPGRATDTQYF	TGTGCCAGCAGTGACCCTCCGGGCAGGGCCACAGATACGCAGTATTTT
TRBV4-2	TRBJ2-2	.	.	CASSPPLENTGELFF	TGTGCCAGCAGCCCCCCCCTAGAGAACACCGGGGAGCTGTTTTTT
TRBV28	TRBJ2-5	.	.	CASSLVGETQYF	TGTGCCAGCAGTTTGGTTGGGGAGACCCAGTACTTC
TRBV5-6	TRBJ2-1	large	TRBD2	CASSIGTSPGSEQFF	TGTGCCAGCAGCATCGGGACTAGCCCAGGGAGTGAGCAGTTCTTC
TRBV6-2/TRBV6-3	TRBJ2-7	many	TRBD2	CASSYSGLADNEQYF	TGTGCCAGCAGTTACTCGGGACTAGCTGATAACGAGCAGTACTTC
TRBV5-1	TRBJ2-7	many	.	CASSLGNRFYEQYF	TGCGCCAGCAGCTTGGGAAACAGGTTCTACGAGCAGTACTTC
TRBV5-4	TRBJ2-1	.	.	CASSLADRYNEQFF	TGTGCCAGCAGCTTGGCGGACCGGTATAATGAGCAGTTCTTC